A single sample is the source of the 21 T cell receptor beta chains below, sequenced in a study of blood T cell repertoires in COVID-19. Sequenced by immunoSEQ multiplex PCR; TCRdb stores in-frame clones only, minus some. The table records around 110,000 clones, approximately 82% of them present only once. Sequenced: peripheral blood. These TCRs come from a man younger than 45 with acute or convalescent COVID-19.

The rearrangement links TRBV6-4 to TRBJ1-1; D unclear. This CDR3 has 14 amino acids. The V gene lost 6 bases and the J gene lost 2 bases, with 13 bases spanning the gap. Germline-derived CDR1 and CDR2 are MRHNA and SNTAGT. DNA for the CDR3: TGTGCCAGCAGGGCACAAGGGAGTAACACTGAAGCTTTCTTT. It encodes CASRAQGSNTEAFF.

The chain uses TRBV6-4 and TRBJ2-2; D possibly corresponds to TRBD1 (5 bases). The CDR3 covers 13 residues. The germline V and J ends were trimmed by 3 bases and 3 bases, with 5 bases remaining between them. From germline, CDR1 is MRHNA and CDR2 SNTAGT. CDR3 loop: CASSEGDTGELFF. The CDR3 bases are TGTGCCAGCAGTGAAGGGGACACCGGGGAGCTGTTTTTT.

The chain uses TRBV5-4 and TRBJ2-7; weak D call: TRBD1 (5 bases). The CDR3 is 14 residues long. Germline CDR1 reads SGHNT; CDR2 reads YYREEE (reference sequence). Trimming shortened V by 0 bases and J by 2 bases, and 9 bases separated the two germline ends. The CDR3 DNA reads as TGTGCCAGCAGCTTGGGGCAGGGCCCCTACGAGCAGTACTTC. It translates to CASSLGQGPYEQYF.

The V gene is TRBV30, the J gene TRBJ1-3; 8 bases are a match to TRBD1. The CDR3 consists of 15 residues. CDR1 and CDR2 from the germline V gene are GTSNPN and SVGIG (reference sequence). J was trimmed by 3 bases and V by 1 base; bases with no gene match: 5. CDR3 residues: CAWSDLRGRGNTIYF. For the CDR3, the DNA is TGTGCCTGGAGTGACCTCAGGGGGCGTGGAAACACCATATATTTT.

The J gene is TRBJ2-7, the V gene TRBV30, with TRBD1 identical over 7 bases. From germline, CDR1 is GTSNPN and CDR2 SVGIG (reference sequence). V lost 1 base, J lost 8 bases, and 5 bases stayed unmatched. CDR3 size: 12 residues. The CDR3 region is CAWSAGQPKQYF. CDR3 DNA: TGTGCCTGGAGTGCGGGACAGCCTAAGCAGTACTTC.

This clone was seen a few times. The chain is built from TRBV5-1 and TRBJ1-1; no clear D gene. The germline CDR1 and CDR2 sequences are SGHRS and YFSETQ. CDR3 length: 15 residues. V shed 2 bases and J shed 1 base, with 12 bases lying between them. Here the CDR3 reads CASSLNPSGNTEAFF. The CDR3 bases are TGCGCCAGCAGCTTAAACCCCTCGGGGAACACTGAAGCTTTCTTT.

The chain links TRBV2 to TRBJ2-7; D is unresolved. V dropped 6 bases and J dropped 6 bases, with 18 bases sitting between them. The CDR3 is 14 residues long. Germline V gene sequence: CDR1 SNHLY, CDR2 FYNNEI. This chain's CDR3 is CASRRLGWSGEQYV. CDR3 nucleotides: TGTGCCAGCAGGCGACTGGGTTGGTCGGGCGAGCAGTACGTC.

This chain uses TRBV3-1 (or the pseudogene TRBV3-2) with TRBJ1-1; D uncertain. V gave up 7 bases and J gave up 0 bases, with 21 bases separating them. The germline V gene has CDR1 LGHDT and CDR2 YNNKEL (reference sequence). The CDR3 runs 17 residues. CDR3 in DNA: TGTGCCAGCACACTTACCACGGGTCTCAGCATGAACACTGAAGCTTTCTTT. Protein sequence: CASTLTTGLSMNTEAFF.

The CDR3 loop is CASSRQGATNEKLFF. The CDR3, as DNA: TGTGCCAGCAGCCGCCAGGGGGCAACTAATGAAAAACTGTTTTTT. This chain connects TRBV5-5 to TRBJ1-4; TRBD1 agrees at 7 bases. The CDR3 runs to 15 residues. CDR1 SGHKS and CDR2 YYEKEE come from the germline V gene (reference sequence). After removal of 4 bases from V and 0 bases from J, the junction contained 3 bases not matched to a gene.

The chain couples TRBV13 to TRBJ2-3; D not resolved. Trimming pared 5 bases from V and 4 bases from J, leaving 10 bases between. The CDR3 loop spans 13 amino acids. In germline, CDR1 is PRHDT, CDR2 FYEKMQ (reference sequence). CDR3 DNA: TGTGCCAGCAGCCCGCTGGCAGCAGATACGCAGTATTTT. Residues: CASSPLAADTQYF.

V is TRBV6-5 and J is TRBJ1-1; 9 bases match TRBD1. The CDR3 has 13 amino acids. The germline gives CDR1 MNHEY, CDR2 SVGAGI. Germline trimming cut 6 bases from V and 10 bases from J; bases unmatched to any gene: 9. The CDR3 spells CASRRQGEGAAFF. In DNA form, the CDR3 reads TGTGCCAGCAGGCGACAGGGGGAAGGAGCAGCTTTCTTT.

The V call is TRBV6-1, the J call TRBJ1-1; D is possibly TRBD1 (5 bases). Trimming pared 1 base from V and 1 base from J, leaving 13 bases between. This CDR3 is built from 16 residues. Germline CDR1 reads MNHNS; CDR2 reads SASEGT. The CDR3 here is CASSEEVTGGNTEAFF. For the CDR3, the DNA is TGTGCCAGCAGTGAAGAAGTGACGGGGGGGAACACTGAAGCTTTCTTT.

The V call is TRBV7-9, the J call TRBJ1-2; D uncertain. CDR3 length equals 10 residues. Looked up from germline, CDR1 is SEHNR and CDR2 is FQNEAQ (reference sequence). The V gene lost 5 bases and the J gene lost 5 bases, with 3 bases spanning the gap. CDR3 bases: TGTGCCAGCAGCCAATATGGCTACACCTTC. Encoded protein: CASSQYGYTF. Looking up the rest from reference TRBV7-9 and TRBJ1-2 gives the full variable domain: DTGVSQNPRHKITKRGQNVTFRCDPISEHNRLYWYRQTLGQGPEFLTYFQNEAQLEKSRLLSDRFSAERPKGSFSTLEIQRTEQGDSAMYLCASSQYGYTFGSGTRLTVV.

This chain joins TRBV14 and TRBJ2-5; no reliable D call. CDR3 length: 14 amino acids. Germline V gene sequence: CDR1 SGHDN, CDR2 FVKESK. Between the trimmed V and J ends, which lost 0 bases and 4 bases, there was a span of 9 bases. The CDR3 region is CASSQESAGETQYF. In DNA form, the CDR3 reads TGTGCCAGCAGCCAAGAATCGGCAGGAGAGACCCAGTACTTC.

The table lists this clone with a count of one. The chain joins TRBV19 to TRBJ1-2, with 8 bases lining up with TRBD1. Germline CDR1 reads LNHDA; CDR2 reads SQIVND (reference sequence). V lost 7 bases, J lost 2 bases, and 12 bases stayed unmatched. The CDR3 has 16 amino acids. The CDR3 sequence: CASNLGQGQRNYGYTF. Here the CDR3 DNA reads TGTGCCAGTAACCTAGGACAGGGTCAGAGGAACTATGGCTACACCTTC.

As regards this clone: The junction differs from germline at one of its ends, possibly a read error. V gene TRBV4-3 combines with J gene TRBJ2-2; 7 nucleotides line up with TRBD1. Germline CDR1 LGHNA, CDR2 YSLEER. The CDR3 covers 16 residues. In DNA, the CDR3 is TGCGCCCGCAGCCGACAGGGTCTCACCAACACCGGGGAGCTGTTTTTT. This encodes CARSRQGLTNTGELFF.

The J gene is TRBJ2-7, the V gene TRBV28, with D unresolved. The CDR3 runs to 17 residues. Germline CDR1 reads MDHEN; CDR2 reads SYDVKM. Trimming took off 4 bases at V and 0 bases at J, with 19 bases between the two ends. CDR3 sequence reads: CASSSPTMLSSSYEQYF. The CDR3 DNA reads as TGTGCCAGCAGTTCCCCAACAATGCTCTCTAGCTCCTACGAGCAGTACTTC.

The gene calls are TRBV18 and TRBJ2-1, with D uncertain. CDR3 size: 12 residues. Germline lookup yields CDR1 KGHSH and CDR2 LQKENI. V shed 3 bases and J shed 9 bases, with 9 bases lying between them. CDR3 nucleotides: TGTGCCAGCTCACCGTCGCGAGTTGAGCAGTTCTTC. Amino acids: CASSPSRVEQFF.

The V and J genes are TRBV5-3 and TRBJ1-3; 10 bases align to TRBD1. TRBV5-3 is reported as an ORF; its role is uncertain. This CDR3 comprises 17 residues. The ends lost 4 bases at V and 7 bases at J; junction bases unmatched: 14. For the CDR3, the DNA is TGTGCCAGAAGCGACGATGGGACAGGGGAAGTTCGGAACACCATATATTTT. The encoded protein is CARSDDGTGEVRNTIYF.

CDR3 residues: CASSQDHRSSTDTQYF. CDR3 DNA sequence: TGTGCCAGCAGCCAAGATCACAGGTCTAGCACAGATACGCAGTATTTT. The chain is built from TRBV14 and TRBJ2-3; D is possibly TRBD1 (5 bases). Germline loops: CDR1 SGHDN, CDR2 FVKESK. Trimming took off 0 bases at V and 0 bases at J, with 10 bases between the two ends. This CDR3 is built from 16 residues.

The V gene is TRBV7-3, the J gene TRBJ2-1; D might be TRBD1 (6 bases). CDR3 length: 14 residues. Trimming took 5 bases from V and 5 from J, leaving 13 bases between them. CDR1 is SGHTA and CDR2 is FQGTGA in the germline V gene. CDR3 nucleotide sequence: TGTGCCAGCAGCCTCTCACGGGACAACAATGAGCAGTTCTTC. Residues: CASSLSRDNNEQFF.